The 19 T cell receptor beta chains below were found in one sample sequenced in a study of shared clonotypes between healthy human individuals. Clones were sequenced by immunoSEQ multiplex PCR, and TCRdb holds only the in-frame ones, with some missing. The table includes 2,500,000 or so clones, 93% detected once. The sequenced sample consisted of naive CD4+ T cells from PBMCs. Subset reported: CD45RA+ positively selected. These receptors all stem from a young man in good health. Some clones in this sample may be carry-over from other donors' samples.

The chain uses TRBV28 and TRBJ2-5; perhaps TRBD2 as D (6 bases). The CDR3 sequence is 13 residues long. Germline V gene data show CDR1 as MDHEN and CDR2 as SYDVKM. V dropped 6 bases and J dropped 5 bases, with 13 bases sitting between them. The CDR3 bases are TGTGCCAGCAGCCGGTGGGGGGTGGAGACCCAGTACTTC. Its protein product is CASSRWGVETQYF.

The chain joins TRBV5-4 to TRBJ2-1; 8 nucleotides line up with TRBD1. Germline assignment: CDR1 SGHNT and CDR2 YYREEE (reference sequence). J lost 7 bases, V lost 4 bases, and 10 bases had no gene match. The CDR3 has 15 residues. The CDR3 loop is CASSPGGEGVNEQFF. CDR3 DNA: TGTGCCAGCAGCCCAGGGGGCGAGGGGGTGAATGAGCAGTTCTTC. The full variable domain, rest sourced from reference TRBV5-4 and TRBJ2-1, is ETGVTQSPTHLIKTRGQQVTLRCSSQSGHNTVSWYQQALGQGPQFIFQYYREEENGRGNFPPRFSGLQFPNYSSELNVNALELDDSALYLCASSPGGEGVNEQFFGPGTRLTVL.

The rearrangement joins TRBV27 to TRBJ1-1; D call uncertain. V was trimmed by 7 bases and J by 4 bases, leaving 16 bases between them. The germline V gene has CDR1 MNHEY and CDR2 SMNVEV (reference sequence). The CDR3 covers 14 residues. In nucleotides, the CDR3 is TGTGCCAGCATTCTTTCGAAATGGGCCACTGAAGCTTTCTTT. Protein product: CASILSKWATEAFF.

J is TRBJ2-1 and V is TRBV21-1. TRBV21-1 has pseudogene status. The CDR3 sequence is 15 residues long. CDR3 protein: CASKVPLSSYNEQFF. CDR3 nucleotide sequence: TGTGCCAGCAAGGTTCCATTGAGCTCCTACAATGAGCAGTTCTTC.

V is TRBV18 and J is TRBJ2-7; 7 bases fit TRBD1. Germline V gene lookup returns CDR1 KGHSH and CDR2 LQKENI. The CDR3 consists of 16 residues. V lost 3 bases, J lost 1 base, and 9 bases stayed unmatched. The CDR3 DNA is TGTGCCAGCTCACCTTCCAGACAGGGTTTATCCTACGAGCAGTACTTC. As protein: CASSPSRQGLSYEQYF. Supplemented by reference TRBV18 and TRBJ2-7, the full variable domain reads NAGVMQNPRHLVRRRGQEARLRCSPMKGHSHVYWYRQLPEEGLKFMVYLQKENIIDESGMPKERFSAEFPKEGPSILRIQQVVRGDSAAYFCASSPSRQGLSYEQYFGPGTRLTVT.

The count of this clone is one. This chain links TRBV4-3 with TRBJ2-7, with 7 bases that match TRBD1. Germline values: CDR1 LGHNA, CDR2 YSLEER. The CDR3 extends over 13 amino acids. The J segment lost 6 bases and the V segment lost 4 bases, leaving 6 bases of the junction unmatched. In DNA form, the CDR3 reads TGCGCCAGCAGCCGTACAGGGGAGCGCGAGCAGTACTTC. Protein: CASSRTGEREQYF.

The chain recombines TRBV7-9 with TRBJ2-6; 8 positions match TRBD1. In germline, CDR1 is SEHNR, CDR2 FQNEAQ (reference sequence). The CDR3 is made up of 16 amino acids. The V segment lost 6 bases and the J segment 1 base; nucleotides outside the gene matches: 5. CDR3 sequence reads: CASSYHRGSGANVLTF. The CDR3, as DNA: TGTGCCAGCAGTTATCACAGGGGGTCTGGGGCCAACGTCCTGACTTTC.

The CDR3 here is CASNQGFHSGNTIYF. The DNA for the CDR3 is TGTGCCAGCAACCAGGGTTTTCACTCTGGAAACACCATATATTTT. The chain links TRBV28 to TRBJ1-3; TRBD1 is a possible D gene (5 bases). The CDR3 runs to 15 residues. Trimming took off 7 bases at V and 0 bases at J, with 13 bases between the two ends. Germline values: CDR1 MDHEN, CDR2 SYDVKM.

This CDR3 reads CASSRGSVNEQFF. The CDR3 DNA follows: TGTGCCAGCAGCCGCGGGAGTGTCAATGAGCAGTTCTTC. The V call is TRBV14, the J call TRBJ2-1; 7 bases fit TRBD2. Germline values: CDR1 SGHDN, CDR2 FVKESK. The CDR3 has 13 residues. The ends lost 4 bases at V and 6 bases at J; junction bases unmatched: 3.

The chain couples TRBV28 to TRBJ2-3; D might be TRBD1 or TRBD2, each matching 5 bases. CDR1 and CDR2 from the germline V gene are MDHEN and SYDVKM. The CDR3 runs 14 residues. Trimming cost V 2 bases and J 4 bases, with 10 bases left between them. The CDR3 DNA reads TGTGCCAGCAGTTTAGGGGGATCGGCAGATACGCAGTATTTT. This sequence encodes CASSLGGSADTQYF.

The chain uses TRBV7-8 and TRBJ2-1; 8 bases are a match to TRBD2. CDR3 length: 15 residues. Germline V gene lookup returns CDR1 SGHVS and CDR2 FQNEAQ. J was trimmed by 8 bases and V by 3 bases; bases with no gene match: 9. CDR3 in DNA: TGTGCCAGCAGCTTTCGTGCGCGGGAGGACTATGAGCAGTTCTTC. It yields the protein CASSFRAREDYEQFF.

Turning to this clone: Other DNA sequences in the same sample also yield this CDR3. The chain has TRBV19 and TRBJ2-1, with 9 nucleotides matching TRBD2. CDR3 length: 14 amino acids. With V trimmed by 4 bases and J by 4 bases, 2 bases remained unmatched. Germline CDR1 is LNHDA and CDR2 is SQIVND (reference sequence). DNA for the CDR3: TGTGCCAGTAGTAGGCTAGCGGGATACAATGAGCAGTTCTTC. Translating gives CASSRLAGYNEQFF. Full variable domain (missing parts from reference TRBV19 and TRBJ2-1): DGGITQSPKYLFRKEGQNVTLSCEQNLNHDAMYWYRQDPGQGLRLIYYSQIVNDFQKGDIAEGYSVSREKKESFPLTVTSAQKNPTAFYLCASSRLAGYNEQFFGPGTRLTVL.

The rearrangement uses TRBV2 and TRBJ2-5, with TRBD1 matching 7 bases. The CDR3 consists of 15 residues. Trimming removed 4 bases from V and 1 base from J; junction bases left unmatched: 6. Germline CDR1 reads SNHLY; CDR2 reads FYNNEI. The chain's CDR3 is CASSALTGTQETQYF. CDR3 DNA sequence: TGTGCCAGCAGTGCTTTGACAGGGACCCAAGAGACCCAGTACTTC.

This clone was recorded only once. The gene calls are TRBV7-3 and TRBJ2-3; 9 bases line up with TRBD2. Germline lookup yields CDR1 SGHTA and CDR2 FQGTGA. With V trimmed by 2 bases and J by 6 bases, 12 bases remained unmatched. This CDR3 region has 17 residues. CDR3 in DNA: TGTGCCAGCAGCTTAGGTCCTAGCGGGAAGCTCGGTGATACGCAGTATTTT. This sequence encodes CASSLGPSGKLGDTQYF.

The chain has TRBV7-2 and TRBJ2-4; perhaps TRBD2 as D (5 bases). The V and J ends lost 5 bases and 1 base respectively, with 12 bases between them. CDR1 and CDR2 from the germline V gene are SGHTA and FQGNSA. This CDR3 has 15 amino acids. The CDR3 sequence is CASSLARGAKNIQYF. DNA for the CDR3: TGTGCCAGCAGCCTGGCCCGCGGGGCCAAAAACATTCAGTACTTC.

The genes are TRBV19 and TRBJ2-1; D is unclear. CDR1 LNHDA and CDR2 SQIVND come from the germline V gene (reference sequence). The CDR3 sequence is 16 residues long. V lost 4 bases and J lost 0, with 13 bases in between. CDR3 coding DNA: TGTGCCAGTAGTAGTCGGGCCTCGAGCTCCTACAATGAGCAGTTCTTC. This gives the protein CASSSRASSSYNEQFF.

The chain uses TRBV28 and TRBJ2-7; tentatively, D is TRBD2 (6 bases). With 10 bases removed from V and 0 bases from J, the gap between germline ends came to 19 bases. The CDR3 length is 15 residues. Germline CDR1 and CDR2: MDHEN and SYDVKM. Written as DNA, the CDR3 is TGTGCCACTACGGATAGCGGAGGAAGCTCCTACGAGCAGTACTTC. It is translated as CATTDSGGSSYEQYF.

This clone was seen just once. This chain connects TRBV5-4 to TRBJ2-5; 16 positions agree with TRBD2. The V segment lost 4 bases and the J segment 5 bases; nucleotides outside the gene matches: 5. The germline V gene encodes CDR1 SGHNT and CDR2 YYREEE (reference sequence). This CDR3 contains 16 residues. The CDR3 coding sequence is TGTGCCAGCAGCCAGGGACTAGCGGGAGGGGGGGAGACCCAGTACTTC. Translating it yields CASSQGLAGGGETQYF.

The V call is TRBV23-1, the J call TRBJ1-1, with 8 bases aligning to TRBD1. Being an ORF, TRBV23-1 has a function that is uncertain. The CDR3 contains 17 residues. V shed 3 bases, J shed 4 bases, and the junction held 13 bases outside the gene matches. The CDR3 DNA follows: TGCGCCAGCAGTCATCCAAGGTCAGGGGGCGCGGGCACTGAAGCTTTCTTT. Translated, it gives CASSHPRSGGAGTEAFF.